This T cell receptor beta chain was obtained from a study of OX40 agonist ivuxolimab in advanced cancers. The study in broad terms: Ivuxolimab was a fully human IgG2 agonistic monoclonal antibody targeting the costimulatory receptor OX40 (CD134). Patients were allowed to have had prior anti-PD-1, anti-PD-L1 or anti-CTLA-4 therapy, and 40% of the dose-escalation patients had been treated with checkpoint inhibitors. Three dose-escalation patients achieved partial responses, one with hepatocellular carcinoma and two with cutaneous melanoma. Intravenous ivuxolimab was administered to patients every 2 weeks at six dose levels: 0.01, 0.1, 0.3, 1.5, 3 and 10 mg/kg. The monotherapy dose-escalation portion (N of about 47 patients) of the phase I ivuxolimab trial is reported in the paper. In the dose-escalation cohort, more than 75% of patients were male, and the mean age was approximately 60 years, with a range of about 20 to 90. Among the approximately 54 dose-escalation patients, around 20 had hepatocellular carcinoma, 15 or so melanoma, 9 renal cell carcinoma and 9 head and neck cancer. Peripheral TCRbeta sequencing aimed to test whether ivuxolimab altered TCR sequence diversity and caused clonal T-cell expansion.

Study-wide conclusions, independent of this receptor: The antigen specificity of the clonally expanded peripheral T cells was not determined. Partial responders in the 0.1-3.0 mg/kg groups had among the lowest normalized peripheral clonal expansion, especially among CD8+ T cells. At doses from 0.1 to 3.0 mg/kg, clonal expansion was seen in both CD4+ and CD8+ blood T cells between baseline and week 6. After ivuxolimab, more expanded clones were found on average in CD8+ T cells than in CD4+ T cells. Low levels of normalized T-cell clonal expansion were also seen in some nonresponding patients.

The trial excluded patients who had a history of autoimmune disease or were on systemic immunosuppression. Peripheral blood for TCR sequencing was collected from all dose cohorts at baseline, on cycle 4 day 1, and on cycle 7 day 1. Samples came from an open-label, multicenter, first-in-human phase I dose-escalation trial of ivuxolimab. The trial enrolled adults with locally advanced or metastatic head and neck squamous cell, hepatocellular, melanoma or renal cell carcinoma. CD4+ and CD8+ T cells were sorted separately from peripheral blood before TCR sequencing. Genomic DNA was extracted from sorted cells for sequencing of the TCRbeta CDR3 region. The immunoSEQ Assay was used to sequence the TCRbeta CDR3 regions. What TCRdb holds here is the immuneACCESS table cut down to in-frame rearrangements. Part of the clones is not present; checked against another copy, under half of the missing clones reflect an unresolved V gene, and the others are unexplained. The sample contains about 96,000 clones, roughly 87% of them found a single time. Together, the top ten hold roughly 1.5% of the sample.

On this clone itself: Its antigen specificity is not known. The record has no base qualities; no much larger clone is one base away.

From V the trimming removes 4 bases and from J it removes 7 bases, while the gene matches leave 8 bases of the junction unaccounted for. The CDR3 runs 15 residues from the cysteine to the phenylalanine. Only the CDR3 portion is preserved as DNA: 45 bases, with reading frame beginning at the first base. The germline V gene (reference sequence) specifies SGHNT as CDR1 and YYREEE as CDR2. Sequenced material: CD4+ or CD8+ T cells sorted from blood, taken in a trial of the OX40 agonist ivuxolimab. The sequence was obtained from an adult with an advanced solid tumor such as melanoma, head and neck, liver or kidney cancer. The chain was built from TRBV5-4 and TRBJ1-6, with 7 bases aligning to TRBD1. The DNA sequence is TGTGCCAGCAGCCGCCGGGACAGTGGGAATTCACCCCTCCACTTT. Translation gives CASSRRDSGNSPLHF.